This T cell receptor (beta chain) was sequenced for a study of graft-versus-host responses after intestinal transplantation. Across the whole study: The recipients all started with anti-thymocyte globulin induction and then took tacrolimus and steroids for about 3 years.

The method was immunoSEQ multiplex PCR; TCRdb's version includes in-frame clones alone and lacks a portion of them. Of about 15,000 clones in the sample, around 70% are singletons; the top ten hold over 20%. Grafts had their tissue processed, releasing intraepithelial and lamina propria lymphocytes. Trimming cost V 4 bases and J 10 bases, with 23 bases left between them. From germline, CDR1 is SQVTM and CDR2 ANQGSEA. CDR3 length equals 15 residues. The rearrangement links TRBV29-1 to TRBJ2-1, with D possibly being TRBD1 (6 bases). The sample in question was ileum tissue, obtained approximately 690 days after intestinal transplantation. The sequence came from a human patient who received an intestinal transplant, so some T cells may come from the graft donor. The CDR3 sequence: CSVGGWGPTVQEQFF. The CDR3 bases are TGCAGCGTTGGAGGTTGGGGGCCCACGGTACAGGAGCAGTTCTTC.